This record looks at one TCR beta chain sequence and its context. The antigen remains unidentified. The source of the sample is a study of cytomegalovirus exposure and HLA in healthy donors. Study observations and caveats: A later analysis found most CMV-associated TCR beta chains apparently HLA-restricted.

PCR used 60 Vbeta primers and 13 Jbeta primers. TCRdb's table, derived via immunoSEQ multiplex PCR, lists solely in-frame clones and lacks some. Here the sample spans around 100,000 clones, roughly four fifths being singletons. Germline V CDR1 and CDR2: ENHRY, SYGVKD. The CDR3 is 16 residues long. The V end was cut by 0 bases, the J end by 0 bases, with 9 bases between. The sequenced material came from PBMCs. The chain is built from TRBV10-3 and TRBJ2-1; D might be TRBD1 (5 bases). This TCR was recovered from a male donor in good health and CMV-seropositive. CDR3 nucleotides: TGTGCCATCAGTGAGTCGAGCAGGGACTCCTACAATGAGCAGTTCTTC. Encoded protein: CAISESSRDSYNEQFF.